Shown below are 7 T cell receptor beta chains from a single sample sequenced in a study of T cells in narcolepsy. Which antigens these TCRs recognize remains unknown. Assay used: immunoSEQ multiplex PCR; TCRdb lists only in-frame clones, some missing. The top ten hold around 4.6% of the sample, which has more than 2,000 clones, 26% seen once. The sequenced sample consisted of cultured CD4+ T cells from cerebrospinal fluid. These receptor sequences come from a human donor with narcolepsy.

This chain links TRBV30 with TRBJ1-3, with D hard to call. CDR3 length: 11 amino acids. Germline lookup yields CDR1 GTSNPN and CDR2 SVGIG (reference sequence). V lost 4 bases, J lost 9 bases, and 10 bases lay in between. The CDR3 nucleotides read TGTGCCTGGATGTATTTCCGCACCATATATTTT. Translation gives CAWMYFRTIYF.

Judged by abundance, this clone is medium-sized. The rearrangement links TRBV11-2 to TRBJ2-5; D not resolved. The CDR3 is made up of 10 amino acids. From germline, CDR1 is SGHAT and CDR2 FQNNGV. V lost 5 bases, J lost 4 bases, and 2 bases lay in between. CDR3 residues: CASSRETQYF. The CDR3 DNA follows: TGTGCCAGCAGCCGAGAGACCCAGTACTTC.

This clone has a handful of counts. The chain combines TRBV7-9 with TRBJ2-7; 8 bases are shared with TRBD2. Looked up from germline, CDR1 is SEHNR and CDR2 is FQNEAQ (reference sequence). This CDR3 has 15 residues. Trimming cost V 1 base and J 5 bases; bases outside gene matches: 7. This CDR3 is CASSLGGYSGDEQYF. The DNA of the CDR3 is TGTGCCAGCAGCTTAGGGGGATATAGCGGGGACGAGCAGTACTTC.

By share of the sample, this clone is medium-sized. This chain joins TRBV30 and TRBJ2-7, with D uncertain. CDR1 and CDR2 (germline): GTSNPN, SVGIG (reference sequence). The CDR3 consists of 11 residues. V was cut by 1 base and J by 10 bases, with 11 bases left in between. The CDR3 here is CAWSAARGQYF. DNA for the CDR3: TGTGCCTGGAGTGCGGCGAGAGGCCAGTACTTC.

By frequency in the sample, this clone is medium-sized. CDR3 sequence: CASSLGAGIMPGELFF. The DNA for the CDR3 is TGTGCCAGCAGCTTGGGGGCGGGGATTATGCCCGGGGAGCTGTTTTTT. The genes are TRBV5-6 and TRBJ2-2, with D tentatively TRBD2 (6 bases). The CDR3 runs to 16 residues. CDR1 and CDR2 (germline): SGHDT, YYEEEE. The germline V and J ends were trimmed by 0 bases and 6 bases, with 15 bases remaining between them.

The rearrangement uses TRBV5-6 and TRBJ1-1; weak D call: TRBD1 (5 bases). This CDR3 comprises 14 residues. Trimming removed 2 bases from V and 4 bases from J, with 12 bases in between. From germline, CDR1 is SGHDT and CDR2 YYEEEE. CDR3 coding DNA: TGTGCCAGCAGCTTTCCAGGGACTGGCACTGAAGCTTTCTTT. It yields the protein CASSFPGTGTEAFF.

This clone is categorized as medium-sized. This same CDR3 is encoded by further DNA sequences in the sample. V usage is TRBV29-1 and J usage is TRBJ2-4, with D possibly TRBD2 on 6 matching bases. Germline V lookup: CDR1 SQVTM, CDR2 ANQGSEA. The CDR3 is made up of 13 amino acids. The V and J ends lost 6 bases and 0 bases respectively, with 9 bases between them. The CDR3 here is CSVRLGAKNIQYF. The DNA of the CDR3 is TGCAGCGTGAGACTAGGAGCCAAAAACATTCAGTACTTC. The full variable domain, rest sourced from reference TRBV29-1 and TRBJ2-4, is SAVISQKPSRDICQRGTSLTIQCQVDSQVTMMFWYRQQPGQSLTLIATANQGSEATYESGFVIDKFPISRPNLTFSTLTVSNMSPEDSSIYLCSVRLGAKNIQYFGAGTRLSVL.